This T cell receptor (beta chain) was retrieved from a study of T cells in Graves' hyperthyroidism and ophthalmopathy. Researchers amplified the TCR beta CDR3 regions from RNA transcripts. The study used the HTBI primer set for a first-round RT-PCR of the TCR CDR3. TCRdb re-derived calls from the multiplex PCR reads in MiXCR, one entry per CDR3 protein. The sample carries 500,000 to 650,000 distinct CDR3 sequences, approximately 48% recorded once. The V end was cut by 5 bases, the J end by 4 bases, with 11 bases between. This CDR3 spans 14 amino acids. Germline lookup yields CDR1 MNHEY and CDR2 SVGEGT.

The material sequenced was peripheral blood or thyroid tissue (not recorded which). The chain has TRBV6-2 or TRBV6-3 and TRBJ2-2; a possible D gene is TRBD2 (5 bases). This sequence originates from an adult woman with Graves' disease, either hyperthyroidism or ophthalmopathy (not recorded which). The CDR3 DNA is TGTGCCAGCAGTGTTGAGGGTAGCACCGGGGAGCTGTTTTTT. Protein sequence: CASSVEGSTGELFF.